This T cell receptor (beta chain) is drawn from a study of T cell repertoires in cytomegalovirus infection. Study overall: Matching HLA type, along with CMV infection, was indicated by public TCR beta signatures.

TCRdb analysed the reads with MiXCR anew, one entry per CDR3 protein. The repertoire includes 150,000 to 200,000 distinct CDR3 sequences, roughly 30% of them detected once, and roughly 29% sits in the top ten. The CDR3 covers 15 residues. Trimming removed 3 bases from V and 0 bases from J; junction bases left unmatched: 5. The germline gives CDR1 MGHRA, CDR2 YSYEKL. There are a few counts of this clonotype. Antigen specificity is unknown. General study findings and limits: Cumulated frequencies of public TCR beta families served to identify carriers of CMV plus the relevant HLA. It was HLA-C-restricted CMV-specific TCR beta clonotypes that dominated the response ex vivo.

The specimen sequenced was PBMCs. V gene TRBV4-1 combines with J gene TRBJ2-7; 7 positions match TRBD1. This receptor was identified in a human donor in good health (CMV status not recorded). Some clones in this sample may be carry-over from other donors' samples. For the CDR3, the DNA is TGCGCCAGCAGCCACCAGACAGGGAGCTCCTACGAGCAGTACTTC. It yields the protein CASSHQTGSSYEQYF.